This TCR beta chain was recorded in a study of tumor-infiltrating lymphocytes in primary liver carcinoma. Study information: Patients, male and female, were 30 to 69 years old. Study-wide results and limits: A significantly higher top-250-clone fraction was found in tumors than in blood (p = 0.039). Pairs of tumor regions overlapped more than tumor-adjacent and tumor-blood pairs did.

The CDR3 is 14 residues long. Germline-derived CDR1 and CDR2 are SGDLS and YYNGEE. V was clipped by 3 bases and J by 4 bases, with 14 bases between them. Concerning this clonotype itself: Its antigen is unidentified. With a much larger clone just one base away, this may be a read error.

Unsorted bulk tissue of roughly 18-32 mg yielded co-extracted RNA and DNA. Those sampled were patients whose primary liver carcinoma was treated by surgical resection. From 500 ng total RNA, TCR beta cDNA was generated with a primer in the constant region. Employing slightly modified ARM-PCR, three nested multiplex PCR rounds were run, and these gave rise to the TCR beta libraries. TRBV1-TRBV30 forward primers and a C-beta reverse primer were used in the first two PCR rounds, which each ran for approximately 10 cycles. MiXCR was run by TCRdb on the multiplex PCR reads, yielding one entry per CDR3 protein. The sample holds roughly 20,000 distinct CDR3 sequences, about 65% seen once.

This receptor was obtained from a man aged 40-50 years with primary liver carcinoma and hepatitis B virus infection. The rearrangement uses TRBV9 and TRBJ2-7; possible D gene TRBD1, 5 bases. The sequenced sample was liver tumor tissue from sampling region 1. Specified subset: tumor region T1, superior pole. CDR3 amino acids: CASSAWTRDYEQYF. DNA of the CDR3: TGTGCCAGCAGCGCCTGGACACGTGATTACGAGCAGTACTTC.